This T cell receptor (beta chain) was observed in a study of blood T cell repertoires in COVID-19. Germline V gene sequence: CDR1 SGHTA, CDR2 FQGTGA. The V segment lost 2 bases and the J segment 5 bases; nucleotides outside the gene matches: 15. The CDR3 covers 18 residues. Clones were read by immunoSEQ multiplex PCR, and TCRdb kept only the in-frame ones, dropping some. The data hold approximately 340,000 clones, with roughly nine tenths observed a single time. The TCR comes from a woman aged 40 to 55 who had been exposed to COVID-19. The genes are TRBV7-3 and TRBJ2-5, with TRBD1 matching over 9 bases. Material for sequencing was PBMCs or T cells enriched from blood (not recorded which). The DNA for the CDR3 is TGTGCCAGCAGCTTATCACCGGGACAGGGTCCCGGAAGGGAGACCCAGTACTTC. This encodes CASSLSPGQGPGRETQYF.